What follows is one T cell receptor (beta chain) and its context. The sample is drawn from a study of T cell changes during pregnancy in multiple sclerosis. Sequenced by immunoSEQ multiplex PCR; TCRdb stores in-frame clones only, minus some. Of tens of thousands of clones listed, approximately 94% are singletons. The receptor was derived from a female donor with multiple sclerosis, enrolled in a pregnancy study. The source was peripheral blood, collected in the third trimester of pregnancy.

The CDR3: CASSPGLAGARYEQYF. In DNA, the CDR3 is TGTGCCAGCAGCCCGGGACTAGCGGGAGCTCGGTACGAGCAGTACTTC. The genes are TRBV5-6 and TRBJ2-7, with TRBD2 identical over 14 bases. V shed 4 bases and J 4 bases; nucleotides not matched to a gene: 7. Germline V lookup: CDR1 SGHDT, CDR2 YYEEEE. CDR3 length: 16 residues.